This T cell receptor beta chain was documented in a study of shared clonotypes between healthy human individuals. The wider study: Each donor's CD8 memory used one plate, CD8 naive two, each CD4 subset three.

Repertoires were generated with immunoSEQ multiplex PCR, while TCRdb's copy carries only in-frame clones and drops some. This sample yields 850,000 to 1,100,000 clones, of which roughly 80% are seen a single time; over 0.8% belongs to the top ten. Every donor, a Caucasian adult, lived in Nashville, Tennessee. V shed 2 bases and J 0 bases; nucleotides not matched to a gene: 8. The CDR3 extends over 17 amino acids. Germline lookup yields CDR1 MGHRA and CDR2 YSYEKL. The chain is built from TRBV4-1 and TRBJ2-3; 7 bases match TRBD1. This clonotype originated in a man younger than 35 in good health. Some clones in this sample may be carry-over from other donors' samples. The source material was memory CD4+ T cells from PBMCs. Described subset: CD45RA-negative fraction. The CDR3 DNA reads TGCGCCAGCAGCCAAAGGGGGCTTACTACTAGCACAGATACGCAGTATTTT. As protein: CASSQRGLTTSTDTQYF.